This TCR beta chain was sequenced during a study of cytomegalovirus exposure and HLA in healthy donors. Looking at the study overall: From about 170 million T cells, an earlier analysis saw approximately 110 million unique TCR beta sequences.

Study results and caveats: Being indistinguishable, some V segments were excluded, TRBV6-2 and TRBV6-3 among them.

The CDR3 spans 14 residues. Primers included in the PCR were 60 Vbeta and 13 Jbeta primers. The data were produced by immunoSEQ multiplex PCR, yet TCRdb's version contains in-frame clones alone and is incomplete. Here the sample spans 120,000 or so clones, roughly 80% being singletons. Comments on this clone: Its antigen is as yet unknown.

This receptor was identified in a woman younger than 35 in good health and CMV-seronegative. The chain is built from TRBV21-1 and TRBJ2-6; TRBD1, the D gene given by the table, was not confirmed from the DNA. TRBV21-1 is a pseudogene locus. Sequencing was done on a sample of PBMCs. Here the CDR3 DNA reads TGTGCCAGCAGCAGGGGCGCGGGGGCCAACGTCCTGACTTTC. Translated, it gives CASSRGAGANVLTF.